This TCR beta chain was documented in a study of blood T cell repertoires in COVID-19. Looking at the study overall: Acute-phase and convalescent COVID-19 samples originated in the United States, Italy and Spain. PBMCs, B-cell-depleted T cells, or T cells provided the cDNA or gDNA that made up the material.

In the original workflow: The authors estimated nucleated cell counts from reference gene primer amplification. Assay used: immunoSEQ multiplex PCR; TCRdb lists only in-frame clones, some missing. The V and J calls and clone size come from that table; D and trimming were worked out from the DNA. Counted here are about 210,000 clones, about 88% occurring once; the ten biggest clones make up 0.55% to 0.75%. The specimen sequenced was peripheral blood. The sequence was obtained from a man aged 35-49 years with acute or convalescent COVID-19.

The CDR3 sequence: CASSQTSGDNEQFF. Here the CDR3 DNA reads TGTGCCAGCAGCCAGACTAGCGGGGACAATGAGCAGTTCTTC. V and J are TRBV28 and TRBJ2-1, with 11 positions matching TRBD2. Germline V gene lookup returns CDR1 MDHEN and CDR2 SYDVKM. The CDR3 is made up of 14 amino acids. The V and J ends lost 6 bases and 5 bases, in that order; junction bases with no gene match: 3.